This TCR beta chain was identified in a study of blood T cell repertoires in COVID-19. For the study at large: From the United States, Italy and Spain came samples of acute and convalescent COVID-19. Sources were T cells, B-cell-depleted T cells, or PBMCs; the material itself was cDNA or gDNA.

In the original analysis: Estimated nucleated cell counts came from reference gene primer amplification. The protocol was immunoSEQ multiplex PCR, while the TCRdb copy is restricted to in-frame clones and leaves out a portion. V and J calls and clone size are given by that table; D and trimming were obtained from the DNA. The sample holds 210,000 or so clones; about 85% are singletons and the top ten take 10% to 11%. J gave up 0 bases and V 5 bases, and 7 bases lay outside the gene matches. The germline CDR1 and CDR2 sequences are GTSNPN and SVGIG (reference sequence). This CDR3 is 15 amino acids long.

The clonotype originates from a man aged 25-40 years who had recovered from COVID-19. Sequenced material: PBMCs or T cells enriched from blood (not recorded which). The rearrangement uses TRBV30 and TRBJ1-3, with 7 bases matching TRBD1. Here the CDR3 reads CAWVRDRLSGNTIYF. In nucleotides, the CDR3 is TGTGCCTGGGTTAGGGACAGACTCTCTGGAAACACCATATATTTT. Filled out from reference TRBV30 and TRBJ1-3, the complete variable domain reads SQTIHQWPATLVQPVGSPLSLECTVEGTSNPNLYWYRQAAGRGLQLLFYSVGIGQISSEVPQNLSASRPQDRQFILSSKKLLLSDSGFYLCAWVRDRLSGNTIYFGEGSWLTVV.